A selection of T cell receptor beta chains follows, all from one sample in a study of blood T cell repertoires in COVID-19. Clones were read by immunoSEQ multiplex PCR, and TCRdb kept only the in-frame ones, dropping some. Among a few hundred thousand clones listed, over 75% were seen once. What was sequenced was PBMCs or T cells enriched from blood (not recorded which). All receptors come from a man aged 25-40 years who had recovered from COVID-19. The CDR3 runs from the conserved cysteine through the conserved F or W. The order of the fields is clone size, V gene, J gene, D gene, CDR3 protein, CDR3 DNA. A D gene is named only where the DNA matches it firmly. Rows give clone size only sometimes, using once, few, many, or a class for an expanded clone.

>-|TRBV19|TRBJ2-3|TRBD2
CASSSLSGGAGDTQYF
TGTGCCAGTAGTAGCCTTAGCGGGGGGGCAGGAGATACGCAGTATTTT
>-|TRBV29-1|TRBJ2-2|-
CSAGRGPTGELFF
TGCAGCGCCGGGCGGGGGCCCACCGGGGAGCTGTTTTTT
>-|TRBV6-5|TRBJ1-6|-
CASSLSYNSPLHF
TGTGCCAGCAGTCTCTCCTATAATTCACCCCTCCACTTT
>-|TRBV4-3|TRBJ2-5|TRBD2
CASSQDSGGRETQYF
TGCGCCAGCAGCCAAGATTCGGGGGGGCGAGAGACCCAGTACTTC
>-|TRBV10-3|TRBJ1-5|-
CAISDAGQGRGQPQHF
TGTGCCATCAGTGACGCGGGGCAGGGGAGGGGTCAGCCCCAGCATTTT
>-|TRBV11-1|TRBJ2-4|-
CASSPGLNKNIQYF
TGTGCCAGCAGCCCAGGGCTTAACAAAAACATTCAGTACTTC
>-|TRBV25-1|TRBJ1-5|-
CASSQTGGGQPQHF
TGTGCCAGCAGCCAAACGGGGGGGGGACAGCCCCAGCATTTT
>-|TRBV2|TRBJ2-7|-
CASTLSGDREQYF
TGTGCCAGCACCCTCTCAGGGGATCGGGAGCAGTACTTC
>-|TRBV12-5|TRBJ1-2|-
CASGPDRNYGYTF
TGTGCTAGTGGCCCCGACAGAAACTATGGCTACACCTTC
>once|TRBV7-2|TRBJ1-3|TRBD1
CASSITTGGSGNTIYF
TGTGCCAGCAGCATAACGACAGGGGGCTCTGGAAACACCATATATTTT
>once|TRBV3-1/TRBV3-2|TRBJ1-6|TRBD1
CASSPLGQANSPLHF
TGTGCCAGCAGCCCATTAGGACAGGCAAATTCACCCCTCCACTTT
>-|TRBV2|TRBJ1-2|-
CASSEVNYGYTF
TGTGCCAGCAGTGAAGTAAACTATGGCTACACCTTC
>-|TRBV4-2|TRBJ1-2|-
CASSQVGQGSMNYGYTF
TGTGCCAGCAGCCAAGTTGGGCAGGGGTCCATGAACTATGGCTACACCTTC
>few|TRBV7-9|TRBJ2-5|TRBD1
CASSLGRGSRETQYF
TGTGCCAGCAGCTTAGGCAGGGGGAGCCGGGAGACCCAGTACTTC
>-|TRBV5-4|TRBJ2-5|-
CASSPGGSQETQYF
TGTGCCAGCAGCCCGGGGGGCTCCCAAGAGACCCAGTACTTC
>-|TRBV6-5|TRBJ2-3|TRBD1
CASRPGGSTDTQYF
TGTGCCAGCCGACCAGGGGGCAGCACAGATACGCAGTATTTT
>once|TRBV9|TRBJ2-3|TRBD1
CASATGGKVDTQYF
TGTGCCAGTGCGACAGGGGGCAAGGTAGATACGCAGTATTTT
>-|TRBV12-3/TRBV12-4|TRBJ2-4|TRBD2
CASTPGGRNIQYF
TGTGCCAGCACTCCGGGGGGGAGGAACATTCAGTACTTC
>-|TRBV6-5|TRBJ2-3|TRBD1
CASSSGTGHTDTQYF
TGTGCCAGCAGTTCCGGGACAGGGCATACAGATACGCAGTATTTT
>-|TRBV27|TRBJ1-2|-
CASSSPPGNYGYTF
TGTGCCAGCAGTTCCCCTCCGGGGAACTATGGCTACACCTTC
>-|TRBV6-2/TRBV6-3|TRBJ2-3|-
CASSYSGRTTDTQYF
TGTGCCAGCAGTTACTCCGGTCGTACGACAGATACGCAGTATTTT
>-|TRBV29-1|TRBJ1-6|-
CSVCLSRGSPLHF
TGCAGCGTTTGTCTTTCAAGGGGTTCACCCCTCCACTTT
>-|TRBV19|TRBJ1-2|TRBD1
CASGPTTGGYYGYTF
TGTGCCAGTGGCCCGACGACAGGGGGCTACTATGGCTACACCTTC
>-|TRBV5-5|TRBJ1-1|-
CASSAAGLNTEAFF
TGTGCCAGCAGCGCCGCCGGGTTGAACACTGAAGCTTTCTTT
>-|TRBV20-1|TRBJ1-3|-
CSASLGSSGNTIYF
TGCAGTGCTAGTTTGGGGAGCTCTGGAAACACCATATATTTT
>-|TRBV11-2|TRBJ1-1|TRBD1
CASSTTGTGGAGAFF
TGTGCCAGCAGCACAACCGGGACAGGGGGCGCGGGAGCTTTCTTT
>few|TRBV21-1|TRBJ1-2|-
CASSKAYDSKDHGYTF
TGTGCCAGCAGCAAAGCTTACGACAGCAAGGACCATGGCTACACCTTC
>-|TRBV4-3|TRBJ2-5|TRBD1
CASSQGTGGETQYF
TGCGCCAGCAGCCAAGGGACAGGGGGAGAGACCCAGTACTTC
>-|TRBV6-5|TRBJ1-1|TRBD1
CASRITGTVNTEAFF
TGTGCCAGCAGGATCACGGGGACAGTAAACACTGAAGCTTTCTTT
>-|TRBV24-1|TRBJ2-1|TRBD1
CATSDPGQDNEQFF
TGTGCCACCAGTGACCCGGGACAGGACAATGAGCAGTTCTTC
>-|TRBV29-1|TRBJ2-3|-
CSVVRVVDTQYF
TGCAGCGTTGTCCGGGTGGTGGATACGCAGTATTTT
>-|TRBV20-1|TRBJ2-1|TRBD2
CSASPPGGTYNEQFF
TGCAGTGCTAGTCCTCCGGGGGGAACCTACAATGAGCAGTTCTTC
>-|TRBV5-5|TRBJ2-7|-
CASSLARGSSYEQYF
TGTGCCAGCAGCTTGGCCCGGGGGAGCTCCTACGAGCAGTACTTC
>-|TRBV30|TRBJ1-1|-
CAWIKQAGTEAFF
TGTGCCTGGATTAAGCAGGCGGGGACTGAAGCTTTCTTT
>-|TRBV13|TRBJ1-1|TRBD1
CASSRNRGKNTEAFF
TGTGCCAGCAGCCGGAACAGGGGAAAGAACACTGAAGCTTTCTTT
>-|TRBV7-2|TRBJ1-4|-
CASSLARGGSSEKLFF
TGTGCCAGCAGCTTAGCGAGAGGGGGTTCCAGTGAAAAACTGTTTTTT
>-|TRBV7-9|TRBJ2-7|-
CASSYDNYEQYF
TGTGCCAGCAGCTACGACAACTACGAGCAGTACTTC
>-|TRBV5-6|TRBJ1-4|-
CASSSQFNEKLFF
TGTGCCAGCAGCTCACAGTTTAATGAAAAACTGTTTTTT
>-|TRBV27|TRBJ1-1|TRBD1
CASRAGGQGEGTEAFF
TGTGCCAGCAGGGCCGGGGGACAGGGTGAGGGGACTGAAGCTTTCTTT
>-|TRBV6-6|TRBJ1-1|-
CASSYFWLNTEAFF
TGTGCCAGCAGTTACTTCTGGCTGAACACTGAAGCTTTCTTT
>-|TRBV6-1|TRBJ1-2|TRBD1
CASSEEGGTGNYGYTF
TGTGCCAGCAGTGAAGAGGGCGGGACAGGCAACTATGGCTACACCTTC
>-|TRBV9|TRBJ2-5|TRBD2
CASSLSGGSQETQYF
TGTGCCAGCAGCCTTAGCGGGGGTTCTCAAGAGACCCAGTACTTC
>-|TRBV7-6|TRBJ1-4|TRBD1
CASSGGQRPSTNEKLFF
TGTGCCAGCAGTGGGGGACAGCGACCTTCAACTAATGAAAAACTGTTTTTT
>-|TRBV2|TRBJ2-2|TRBD2
CASRTGGDTGELFF
TGTGCCAGCAGAACGGGGGGTGACACCGGGGAGCTGTTTTTT
>-|TRBV27|TRBJ1-2|TRBD1
CASSQGQGSYF
TGTGCCAGCAGCCAAGGACAGGGCTCCTACTTC
>-|TRBV29-1|TRBJ1-2|-
CSVDILLLGYTF
TGCAGCGTTGATATTCTTTTGTTGGGCTACACCTTC
>-|TRBV6-5|TRBJ1-5|TRBD1
CASSPRDRRKPQHF
TGTGCCAGCAGTCCCCGGGACAGGAGGAAGCCCCAGCATTTT
>-|TRBV11-3|TRBJ2-1|-
CASSFIDNEQFF
TGTGCCAGCAGCTTTATTGACAATGAGCAGTTCTTC
>-|TRBV13|TRBJ2-7|TRBD1
CASRRRGQGSKRDYEQYF
TGTGCCAGCAGAAGACGGGGACAGGGTAGTAAACGGGACTACGAGCAGTACTTC
>-|TRBV7-3|TRBJ2-7|TRBD2
CASSVSGGSYEQYF
TGTGCCAGCAGCGTTAGCGGGGGTTCCTACGAGCAGTACTTC
>-|TRBV5-1|TRBJ1-1|-
CASSLVGRGNTEAFF
TGCGCCAGCAGCTTGGTGGGTAGGGGGAACACTGAAGCTTTCTTT
>few|TRBV18|TRBJ1-6|TRBD1
CASSPDRSLDSPLHF
TGTGCCAGCTCACCGGACAGGTCTTTGGATTCACCCCTCCACTTT
>-|TRBV6-4|TRBJ2-1|TRBD2
CASSAGTSGGDNEQFF
TGTGCCAGCAGTGCCGGGACTAGCGGGGGGGACAATGAGCAGTTCTTC
>few|TRBV30|TRBJ1-6|TRBD1
CAWRAPGGNSPLHF
TGTGCCTGGAGGGCTCCAGGGGGGAATTCACCCCTCCACTTT
>-|TRBV18|TRBJ2-7|TRBD1
CASSPGTGGLSYEQYF
TGTGCCAGCTCACCGGGGACAGGGGGTCTTTCTTACGAGCAGTACTTC